This TCR beta chain was retrieved from a study of OX40 agonist ivuxolimab in advanced cancers. Systemic immunosuppression or a history of autoimmune disease excluded patients. Germline loops: CDR1 WNHNN, CDR2 SYGVQD (reference sequence). V shed 3 bases and J shed 0 bases, with 17 bases lying between them. CDR3 length: 17 residues. The assay was immunoSEQ multiplex PCR, and TCRdb's table has in-frame clones only and misses some. The sample contains around 25,000 clones, 77% of which appear only once. The origin of this receptor is an adult with an advanced solid tumor such as melanoma, head and neck, liver or kidney cancer. The V gene is TRBV10-1, the J gene TRBJ2-5, with D possibly TRBD2 on 6 matching bases. Sequencing used CD4+ or CD8+ T cells sorted from blood, obtained in a trial of the OX40 agonist ivuxolimab. CDR3 region: CASSDNSSDLYQETQYF. CDR3 nucleotide sequence: TGCGCCAGCAGTGACAACTCTAGCGATCTTTACCAAGAGACCCAGTACTTC.